Reported below is one TCR beta chain. This entry belongs to a study of OX40 agonist ivuxolimab in advanced cancers. Assay used: immunoSEQ multiplex PCR; TCRdb lists only in-frame clones, some missing. Found here are around 63,000 clones, approximately 80% of them singletons; the top ten hold 5.5%. The specimen comprised CD4+ or CD8+ T cells sorted from blood, sampled in a trial of the OX40 agonist ivuxolimab. This receptor was obtained from an adult with an advanced solid tumor such as melanoma, head and neck, liver or kidney cancer.

In DNA, the CDR3 is TGTGCCAGCAGCGTAGGAGACGGTGAAGCTTTCTTT. Protein: CASSVGDGEAFF. The J gene is TRBJ1-1, the V gene TRBV9; no definite D call. Per the germline V gene, CDR1 is SGDLS and CDR2 is YYNGEE. The CDR3 is 12 amino acids. The V and J ends lost 0 bases and 7 bases respectively, with 7 bases between them.